This T cell receptor (beta chain) is drawn from a study of regulatory T cells in long-lasting Graves disease. Points on this clonotype: A far larger clone is just one base off, so this is likely a read error.

Time point in this sample: newly diagnosed GD, antithyroid drugs for less than 3 months. Extracted RNA from PBMCs served as the source of the TCR library. For TCR beta, libraries came from iRepertoire HTBI primers and Arm-PCR of CDR3 regions. Each CDR3 protein gets one entry after TCRdb re-called the multiplex PCR reads with MiXCR. The sample lists some 490,000 distinct CDR3 sequences; more than 10% were seen once. These sequences were also reported in another study, on T cells in Graves' hyperthyroidism and ophthalmopathy.

Sequenced here: peripheral blood mononuclear cells (PBMCs), sampled at new diagnosis, from a patient treated with antithyroid drugs. The clonotype originates from a young woman with Graves disease.

As DNA, the CDR3 is TGTGCCAGCAGTGGACCACAGGGGGCCTATGAGCAGCTCTTC. This translates into CASSGPQGAYEQLF. This rearrangement joins TRBV6-1 to TRBJ2-7, with 9 nucleotides matching TRBD1. The CDR3 contains 14 residues. Per germline, CDR1 MNHNS and CDR2 SASEGT.